This entry describes one T cell receptor (beta chain). Measured with immunoSEQ multiplex PCR; TCRdb has only the in-frame clones, and not every one. The sample gives a few hundred thousand clones, 88% of which show up once; around 3.6% is in the top ten. The source of the sample is a study of Ad26.COV2.S vaccination and SARS-CoV-2 variants. This CDR3 has 15 amino acids. Trimming took off 5 bases at V and 5 bases at J, with 19 bases between the two ends. CDR1 is SNHLY and CDR2 is FYNNEI in the germline V gene. As for treatment: 15 to 20 received Ad26.COV2.S at low or high dose, single or two shots; about five received placebo; per-sample allocation not given. Samples analyzed were those drawn on day 63 after the first vaccine or placebo injection.

The TCR originated in a person between 18 and 65 years old who received the Ad26.COV2.S COVID-19 vaccine or a placebo. The V gene is TRBV2, the J gene TRBJ2-7, with a tentative D call TRBD1 (7 bases). Here the sequenced sample was peripheral blood, taken in a trial of Ad26.COV2.S vaccine versus placebo. The CDR3 protein is CASSSVNRGGDEQYF. As DNA, the CDR3 is TGTGCCAGCAGTAGCGTGAACAGGGGAGGCGACGAGCAGTACTTC.